This T cell receptor (beta chain) is from a study of shared clonotypes between healthy human individuals. Here immunoSEQ multiplex PCR was the method, and the copy in TCRdb shows in-frame clones only, minus some. In the table there are approximately 2,300,000 clones, about nine tenths of which are singletons. A split of CD4+ cells into CD45RA+ naive and CD45RA-negative memory subsets was performed. This CDR3 comprises 15 residues. Germline assignment: CDR1 SGHRS and CDR2 YFSETQ. With 4 bases removed from V and 3 bases from J, the gap between germline ends came to 13 bases. The TCR was taken from a man in his late teens or twenties in good health. Some clones in this sample may be carry-over from other donors' samples. This chain uses TRBV5-1 with TRBJ2-2; D gene uncertain. Sequencing was carried out using naive CD4+ T cells from PBMCs. Described subset: CD45RA+ positively selected. CDR3 sequence: CASSRATADTGELFF. CDR3 in DNA: TGCGCCAGCAGCCGGGCGACTGCGGACACCGGGGAGCTGTTTTTT. Filled out from reference TRBV5-1 and TRBJ2-2, the complete variable domain reads KAGVTQTPRYLIKTRGQQVTLSCSPISGHRSVSWYQQTPGQGLQFLFEYFSETQRNKGNFPGRFSGRQFSNSRSEMNVSTLELGDSALYLCASSRATADTGELFFGEGSRLTVL.